This T cell receptor beta chain was recorded in a study of blood T cells in healthy people across ages. Regarding the study as a whole: Diversity figures based on one million T cells were deemed too low. A roughly linear age-dependent decrease characterized TCR beta diversity per million T cells. More naive CD4+ cells and higher diversity were found in long-lived than in aged donors.

The authors ran a second PCR of roughly 7 to 11 cycles using a sample-barcoded 5' primer and a J-beta primer mix. TCRdb re-derived calls from the 5' RACE reads in MiXCR, one entry per CDR3 protein. This sample has over 1,200,000 distinct CDR3 sequences, with approximately 60% found just once. This clonotype has more than one count but fewer than ten. The antigen is not known. The receptor's source is a man aged 18 to 30 in good health. Sample: blood.

CDR3 amino acids: CASSVGTSTHEQYF. CDR3 DNA sequence: TGCGCCAGCTCAGTAGGGACTAGCACCCACGAGCAGTACTTC. V gene TRBV5-1 combines with J gene TRBJ2-4; 9 bases agree with TRBD2. The J call may be wrong; the DNA end is better matched by TRBJ2-7. The CDR3 has 14 amino acids. Germline CDR1 is SGHRS and CDR2 is YFSETQ.